Below, 17 T cell receptor beta chains from the same sample are listed, as sequenced in a study of blood T cells in healthy people across ages. Next came a second PCR, run for about 6 to 11 cycles, which used a sample-barcoded 5' primer along with a J-beta primer mix. In TCRdb, the 5' RACE reads were re-called with MiXCR into one record per CDR3 protein. The sample shows around 780,000 distinct CDR3 sequences, 20% to 30% of them seen only once. These sequences were also reported in another study, on T cells of mothers and their children.

Source material: blood. The receptors were gathered from a boy younger than 18 in good health.

In the case of this clonotype: A junction boundary mismatches the germline segment, possibly from a read error. The rearrangement links TRBV2 to TRBJ1-1; a weak D match, TRBD1 (5 bases). The CDR3 loop spans 14 amino acids. Germline CDR1 SNHLY, CDR2 FYNNEI. The CDR3: CGSRPGRMNTEAFF. The CDR3 DNA is TGTGGCAGCAGGCCGGGACGGATGAACACTGAAGCTTTCTTT.

This clonotype has just a few counts. The V gene is TRBV10-3, the J gene TRBJ1-4, with 7 bases aligning to TRBD1. After removal of 3 bases from V and 6 bases from J, the junction contained 4 bases not matched to a gene. The germline gives CDR1 ENHRY, CDR2 SYGVKD. There are 14 residues in the CDR3. The chain's CDR3 is CAISDRGKDEKLFF. CDR3 nucleotides: TGTGCCATCAGTGACAGGGGGAAGGATGAAAAACTGTTTTTT.

This clonotype was seen a handful of times. The J gene is TRBJ1-2, the V gene TRBV29-1; D perhaps matches TRBD1 (6 bases). This CDR3 region has 13 residues. From germline, CDR1 is SQVTM and CDR2 ANQGSEA. V gave up 5 bases and J gave up 4 bases, with 14 bases separating them. The CDR3 loop is CSVQEQGFYGYTF. CDR3 nucleotides: TGCAGCGTTCAGGAACAGGGATTCTATGGCTACACCTTC. The complete variable domain, with remaining parts taken from reference TRBV29-1 and TRBJ1-2, reads SAVISQKPSRDICQRGTSLTIQCQVDSQVTMMFWYRQQPGQSLTLIATANQGSEATYESGFVIDKFPISRPNLTFSTLTVSNMSPEDSSIYLCSVQEQGFYGYTFGSGTRLTVV.

In regard to this clonotype: The junction and the germline gene differ at one end; a read error may be behind it. This chain uses TRBV29-1 with TRBJ1-1, with unresolved D. Germline V gene lookup returns CDR1 SQVTM and CDR2 ANQGSEA. The CDR3 is made up of 11 amino acids. CDR3 amino acids: CSVGKSTGAFF. The DNA of the CDR3 is TGCAGCGTTGGGAAATCCACTGGAGCTTTCTTT.

This clonotype came up a few times. This rearrangement joins TRBV4-1 to TRBJ1-1, with D uncertain. V gave up 2 bases and J gave up 3 bases, with 10 bases separating them. The CDR3 totals 14 residues. From germline, CDR1 is MGHRA and CDR2 YSYEKL. The CDR3, as DNA: TGCGCCAGCAGCCAAATAGGGCTGGACACTGAAGCTTTCTTT. Its protein is CASSQIGLDTEAFF.

As for this clonotype: This CDR3 is missing its conserved last phenylalanine or tryptophan, likely due to a read error. The DNA is left out, because the CDR3 cannot be placed on it with certainty; the CDR3 is given as TCRdb lists it. The chain joins TRBV3-1 to TRBJ1-4; the DNA was not compared with TRBD1, the D call given in the table. Germline assignment: CDR1 LGHDT and CDR2 YNNKEL (reference sequence). The CDR3 numbers 13 amino acids, ends counted. This CDR3 is CASSQSTGGTVVL.

This clonotype was seen more than once but under ten times. The V call is TRBV7-3, the J call TRBJ2-3; D gene unclear. The V gene lost 3 bases and the J gene lost 6 bases, with 10 bases spanning the gap. There are 13 residues in the CDR3. Germline V gives CDR1 SGHTA, CDR2 FQGTGA. The CDR3 nucleotides are TGTGCCAGCAGCTTTGATTTGTTGGATACGCAGTATTTT. This codes for CASSFDLLDTQYF.

The V call is TRBV20-1, the J call TRBJ2-3, with D unresolved. The CDR3 consists of 13 residues. Germline loops: CDR1 DFQATT, CDR2 SNEGSKA (reference sequence). Trimming took off 3 bases at V and 0 bases at J, with 7 bases between the two ends. Here the CDR3 DNA reads TGCAGTGCTAGGGGGTCTAGCACAGATACGCAGTATTTT. This encodes CSARGSSTDTQYF.

The rearrangement joins TRBV28 to TRBJ2-1; weak D call: TRBD2 (7 bases). Germline V gene lookup returns CDR1 MDHEN and CDR2 SYDVKM. Trimming cost V 5 bases and J 2 bases, with 13 bases left between them. The CDR3 loop spans 15 amino acids. CDR3 coding DNA: TGTGCCAGCAGTGTCGGGGGGCCGACCTACAATGAGCAGTTCTTC. Translating gives CASSVGGPTYNEQFF. Full variable domain (rest looked up from reference TRBV28 and TRBJ2-1): DVKVTQSSRYLVKRTGEKVFLECVQDMDHENMFWYRQDPGLGLRLIYFSYDVKMKEKGDIPEGYSVSREKKERFSLILESASTNQTSMYLCASSVGGPTYNEQFFGPGTRLTVL.

The chain uses TRBV20-1 and TRBJ2-5; weak D call: TRBD2 (6 bases). The CDR3 loop spans 16 amino acids. The V gene lost 0 bases and the J gene lost 1 base, with 15 bases spanning the gap. Germline CDR1 DFQATT, CDR2 SNEGSKA (reference sequence). DNA for the CDR3: TGCAGTGCTAGAGATCGCCTAGCGCCAGCCCAAGAGACCCAGTACTTC. It translates to CSARDRLAPAQETQYF.

This clonotype was observed a handful of times. The chain recombines TRBV29-1 with TRBJ1-2; tentatively, D is TRBD1 (6 bases). This CDR3 is built from 14 residues. The ends were cut back, 4 bases at V and 1 base at J, with 13 bases in the middle. Per the germline V gene, CDR1 is SQVTM and CDR2 is ANQGSEA. The CDR3 protein is CSVAKTGINYGYTF. The CDR3 coding sequence is TGCAGCGTTGCGAAAACAGGGATTAACTATGGCTACACCTTC.

Details on this clonotype: The junction does not match germline at one end; this may be a read error. This sequence joins TRBV12-3 or TRBV12-4 and TRBJ2-1, with D perhaps given as TRBD1 or TRBD2 (6 bases each). The CDR3 length is 13 residues. The CDR3 loop reads CASRDRNNRRGIF. The CDR3 DNA reads as TGTGCCAGCAGGGATCGAAACAACAGGAGGGGGATCTTC.

This clonotype was counted a few times. The chain links TRBV12-3 or TRBV12-4 to TRBJ1-5, with TRBD1 matching 7 bases. This CDR3 has 14 residues. Trimming at V came to 6 bases and at J to 3 bases, leaving 5 bases not matched to a gene. The CDR3 reads CASSWDRNNQPQHF. Written as DNA, the CDR3 is TGTGCCAGCAGCTGGGACAGAAACAATCAGCCCCAGCATTTT.

The CDR3 region has the DNA TGTGCCACCAGCAGGACAGGGGATGGTTACGAGCAGTACTTC. Its protein product is CATSRTGDGYEQYF. The chain couples TRBV6-1 to TRBJ2-5; 9 bases line up with TRBD1. Gene TRBJ2-7 matches the end of the DNA better, so the J call may be wrong. Germline V lookup: CDR1 MNHNS, CDR2 SASEGT. The CDR3 totals 14 residues.

This clonotype was observed a handful of times. The chain is built from TRBV5-1 and TRBJ2-3; possibly TRBD2 for D (7 bases). The V end was cut by 4 bases, the J end by 0 bases, with 9 bases between. The CDR3 is made up of 14 amino acids. Per germline, CDR1 SGHRS and CDR2 YFSETQ. CDR3 coding DNA: TGCGCCAGCAGCACGGGGGGCAGCACAGATACGCAGTATTTT. Its protein is CASSTGGSTDTQYF.

The rearrangement links TRBV7-2 to TRBJ2-3; TRBD2 is a possible D gene (6 bases). Trimming stripped 4 bases from V and 4 bases from J, with 15 bases between. CDR1 is SGHTA and CDR2 is FQGNSA in the germline V gene. This CDR3 is built from 15 residues. The CDR3 protein is CASSSSVSRSDTQYF. In nucleotides, the CDR3 is TGTGCCAGCAGCTCTAGCGTCTCACGGTCAGATACGCAGTATTTT.

V usage is TRBV7-3 and J usage is TRBJ1-3; a weak D match, TRBD1 (6 bases). Germline-derived CDR1 and CDR2 are SGHTA and FQGTGA. CDR3 size: 16 residues. The V gene lost 5 bases and the J gene lost 1 base, with 15 bases spanning the gap. CDR3: CASSPTGRGSGNTIYF. CDR3 bases: TGTGCCAGCAGCCCGACGGGCAGGGGATCTGGAAACACCATATATTTT.